The sequence of this T cell receptor (beta chain) was determined in a study of blood T cell repertoires in COVID-19. Sequenced by immunoSEQ multiplex PCR; TCRdb stores in-frame clones only, minus some. Of 19,000 or so clones detected, roughly 86% appear once; the ten largest clones hold roughly a sixth. Trimming pared 6 bases from V and 7 bases from J, leaving 22 bases between. The CDR3 consists of 16 residues. The germline V gene encodes CDR1 KGHSH and CDR2 LQKENI. The source of this sequence is a man in his sixties or seventies with acute or convalescent COVID-19. J is TRBJ2-1 and V is TRBV18; D is perhaps TRBD2 (6 bases). Input material: peripheral blood. For the CDR3, the DNA is TGTGCCAGCTCTCCCACCAGAGGCGGGAATGGGAATGAGCAGTTCTTC. As protein: CASSPTRGGNGNEQFF.